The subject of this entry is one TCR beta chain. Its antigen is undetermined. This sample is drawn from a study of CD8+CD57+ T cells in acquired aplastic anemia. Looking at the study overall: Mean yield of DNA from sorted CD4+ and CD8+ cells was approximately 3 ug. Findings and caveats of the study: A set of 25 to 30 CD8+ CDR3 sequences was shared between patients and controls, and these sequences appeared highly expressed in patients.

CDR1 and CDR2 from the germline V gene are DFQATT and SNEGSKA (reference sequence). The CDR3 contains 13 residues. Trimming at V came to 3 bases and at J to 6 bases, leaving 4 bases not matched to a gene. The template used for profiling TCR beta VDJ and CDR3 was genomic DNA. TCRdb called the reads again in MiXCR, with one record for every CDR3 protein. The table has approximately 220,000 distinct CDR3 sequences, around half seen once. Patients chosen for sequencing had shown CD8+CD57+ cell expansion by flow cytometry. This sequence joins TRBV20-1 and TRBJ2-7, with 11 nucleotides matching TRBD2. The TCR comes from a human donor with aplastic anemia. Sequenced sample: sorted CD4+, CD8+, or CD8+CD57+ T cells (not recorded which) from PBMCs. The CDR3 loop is CSASEGTSGEQYF. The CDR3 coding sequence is TGCAGTGCTAGCGAGGGGACTAGCGGCGAGCAGTACTTC.